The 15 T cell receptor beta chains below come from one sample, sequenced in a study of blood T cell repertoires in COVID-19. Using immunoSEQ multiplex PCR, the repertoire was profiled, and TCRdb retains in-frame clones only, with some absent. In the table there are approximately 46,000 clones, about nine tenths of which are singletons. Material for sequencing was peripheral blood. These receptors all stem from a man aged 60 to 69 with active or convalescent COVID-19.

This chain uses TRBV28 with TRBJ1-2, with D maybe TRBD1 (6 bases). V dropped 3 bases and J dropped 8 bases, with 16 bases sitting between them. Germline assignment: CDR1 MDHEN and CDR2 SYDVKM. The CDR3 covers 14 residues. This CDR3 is CASSFYRQVGGYTF. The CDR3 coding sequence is TGTGCCAGCAGTTTTTATCGACAGGTCGGGGGCTACACCTTC.

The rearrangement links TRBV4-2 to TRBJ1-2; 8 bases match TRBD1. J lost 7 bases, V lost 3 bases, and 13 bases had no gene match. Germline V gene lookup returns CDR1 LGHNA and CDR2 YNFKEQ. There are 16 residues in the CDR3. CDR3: CASSQFSGQDFLGYTF. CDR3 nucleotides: TGTGCCAGCAGCCAGTTCTCGGGACAGGACTTTCTTGGCTACACCTTC.

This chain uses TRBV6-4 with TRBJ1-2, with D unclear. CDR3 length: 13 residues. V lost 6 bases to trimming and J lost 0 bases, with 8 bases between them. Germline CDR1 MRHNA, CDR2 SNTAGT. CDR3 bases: TGTGCCAGCAGGGACCCCTCTAACTATGGCTACACCTTC. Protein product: CASRDPSNYGYTF.

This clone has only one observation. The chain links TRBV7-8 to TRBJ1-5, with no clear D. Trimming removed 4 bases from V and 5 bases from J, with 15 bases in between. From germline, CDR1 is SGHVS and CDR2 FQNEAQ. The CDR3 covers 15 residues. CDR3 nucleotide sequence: TGTGCCAGCAGCTCTTGGGGAGGCAATGATCAGCCCCAGCATTTT. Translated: CASSSWGGNDQPQHF.

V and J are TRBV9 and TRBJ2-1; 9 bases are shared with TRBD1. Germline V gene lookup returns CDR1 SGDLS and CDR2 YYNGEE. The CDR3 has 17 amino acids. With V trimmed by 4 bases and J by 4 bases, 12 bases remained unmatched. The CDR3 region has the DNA TGTGCCAGCAGCTCAAGTCCGGGACAGGGAGGATACAATGAGCAGTTCTTC. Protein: CASSSSPGQGGYNEQFF.

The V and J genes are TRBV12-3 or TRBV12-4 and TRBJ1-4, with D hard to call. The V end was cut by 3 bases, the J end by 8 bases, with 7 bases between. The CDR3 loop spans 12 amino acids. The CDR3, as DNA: TGTGCCAGCAGTTTTATCGGGGAAAAACTGTTTTTT. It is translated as CASSFIGEKLFF.

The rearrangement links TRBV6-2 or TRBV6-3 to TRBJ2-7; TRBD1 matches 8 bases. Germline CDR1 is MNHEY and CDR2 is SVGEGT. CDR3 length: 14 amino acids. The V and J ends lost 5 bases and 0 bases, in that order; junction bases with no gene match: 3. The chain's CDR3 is CASSPDRVSYEQYF. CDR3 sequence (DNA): TGTGCCAGCAGTCCGGACAGGGTCTCCTACGAGCAGTACTTC.

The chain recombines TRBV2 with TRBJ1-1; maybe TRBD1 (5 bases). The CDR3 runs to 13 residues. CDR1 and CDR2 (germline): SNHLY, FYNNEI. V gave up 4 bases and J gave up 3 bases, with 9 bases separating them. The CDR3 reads CASSVSRDTEAFF. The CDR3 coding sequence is TGTGCCAGCAGTGTATCCAGGGACACTGAAGCTTTCTTT. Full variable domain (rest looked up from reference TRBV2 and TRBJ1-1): EPEVTQTPSHQVTQMGQEVILRCVPISNHLYFYWYRQILGQKVEFLVSFYNNEISEKSEIFDDQFSVERPDGSNFTLKIRSTKLEDSAMYFCASSVSRDTEAFFGQGTRLTVV.

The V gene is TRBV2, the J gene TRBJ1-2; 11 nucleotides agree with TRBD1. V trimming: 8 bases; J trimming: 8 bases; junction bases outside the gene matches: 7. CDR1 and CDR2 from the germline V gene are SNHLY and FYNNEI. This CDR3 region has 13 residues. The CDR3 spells CASGTGQGVGYTF. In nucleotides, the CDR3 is TGTGCCAGCGGTACGGGACAGGGGGTGGGCTACACCTTC.

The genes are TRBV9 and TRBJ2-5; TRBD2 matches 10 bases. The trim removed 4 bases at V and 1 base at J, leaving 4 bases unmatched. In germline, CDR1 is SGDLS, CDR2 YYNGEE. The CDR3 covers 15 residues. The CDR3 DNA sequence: TGTGCCAGCAGCCTTCGGACTAGCGGCCAAGAGACCCAGTACTTC. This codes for CASSLRTSGQETQYF.

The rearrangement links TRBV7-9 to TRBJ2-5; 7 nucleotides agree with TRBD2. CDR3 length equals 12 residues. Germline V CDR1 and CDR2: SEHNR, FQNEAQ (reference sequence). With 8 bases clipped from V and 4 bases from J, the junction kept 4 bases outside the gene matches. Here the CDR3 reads CASARGTETQYF. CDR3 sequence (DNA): TGTGCCAGCGCGCGGGGGACAGAGACCCAGTACTTC. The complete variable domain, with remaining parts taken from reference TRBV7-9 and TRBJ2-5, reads DTGVSQNPRHKITKRGQNVTFRCDPISEHNRLYWYRQTLGQGPEFLTYFQNEAQLEKSRLLSDRFSAERPKGSFSTLEIQRTEQGDSAMYLCASARGTETQYFGPGTRLLVL.

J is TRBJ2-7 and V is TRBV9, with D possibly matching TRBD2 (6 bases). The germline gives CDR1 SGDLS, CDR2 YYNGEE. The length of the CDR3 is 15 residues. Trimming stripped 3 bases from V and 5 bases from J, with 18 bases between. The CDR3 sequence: CASSARDSTFDEQYF. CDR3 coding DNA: TGTGCCAGCAGCGCGCGGGACTCCACTTTCGACGAGCAGTACTTC.

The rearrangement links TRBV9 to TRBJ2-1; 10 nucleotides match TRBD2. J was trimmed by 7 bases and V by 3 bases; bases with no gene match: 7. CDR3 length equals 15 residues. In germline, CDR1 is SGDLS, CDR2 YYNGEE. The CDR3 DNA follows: TGTGCCAGCAGCGCCAGCGGGGGGGGAGGGAATGAGCAGTTCTTC. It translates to CASSASGGGGNEQFF.

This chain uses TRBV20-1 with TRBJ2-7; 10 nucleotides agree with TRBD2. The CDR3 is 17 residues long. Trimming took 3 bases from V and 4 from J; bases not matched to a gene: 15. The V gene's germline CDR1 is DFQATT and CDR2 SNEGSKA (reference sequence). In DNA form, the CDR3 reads TGCAGTGCTAGTTTAGCGGGGGGCCTCAAAACGGGATACGAGCAGTACTTC. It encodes CSASLAGGLKTGYEQYF.

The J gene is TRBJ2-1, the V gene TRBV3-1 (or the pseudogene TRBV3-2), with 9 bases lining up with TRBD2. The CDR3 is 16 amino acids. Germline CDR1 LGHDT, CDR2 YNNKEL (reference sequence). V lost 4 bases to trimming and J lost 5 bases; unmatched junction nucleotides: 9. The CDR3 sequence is CASSLRRGGVNNEQFF. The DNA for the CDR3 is TGTGCCAGCAGCCTCCGGCGCGGGGGGGTGAACAATGAGCAGTTCTTC.